A selection of T cell receptor beta chains follows, all from one sample in a study of human T cells and chemical hapten exposure. One entry per CDR3 protein results from TCRdb running MiXCR on the RACE reads. The data show 85,000 to 95,000 distinct CDR3 sequences, with approximately 9.7% seen just once and approximately 2.9% held by the top ten. Sequences were obtained from whole blood. The receptors stem from a female donor in good health. Some clones in this sample may be carry-over from other donors' samples. The conserved cysteine and the conserved F or W are not part of the CDR3 here. D genes are given only for firm matches.

TRBJ2-7 | TRBD1 | TRBV12-3/TRBV12-4 | ASSPGQSYEQY
TRBJ2-7 | TRBD1 | TRBV28 | ASSPLSGTGFHYEQY
TRBJ1-2 | . | TRBV5-1 | ASSPGGREAYGYT
TRBJ2-7 | . | TRBV6-2/TRBV6-3 | ASSYPPREQY
TRBJ2-3 | . | TRBV9 | ASSKGSGVRADTQY
TRBJ1-3 | . | TRBV30 | AWSFGVTSGNTIY
TRBJ2-7 | . | TRBV7-9 | ASSLRSGPSYEQY
TRBJ2-7 | . | TRBV28 | ASSLSGRWSEQY
TRBJ2-7 | . | TRBV28 | ASSLKTPYEQY
TRBJ2-5 | TRBD2 | TRBV7-9 | ASSKPSSGQETQY
TRBJ1-5 | TRBD1 | TRBV24-1 | ATSDSGQGVNQPQH
TRBJ2-1 | . | TRBV6-5 | ASSYSGGAGGNEQF
TRBJ1-3 | . | TRBV3-1 | ASSQRPAGNTIY
TRBJ1-2 | . | TRBV3-1 | ASSHRASYGYT
TRBJ2-2 | . | TRBV4-1 | ASSQYDRPNTGELF
TRBJ2-3 | . | TRBV27 | ASSSSYTDTQY
TRBJ2-6 | . | TRBV20-1 | SASAERGSGHSGANVLT
TRBJ2-7 | . | TRBV20-1 | NANLGGLNNEQY
TRBJ2-7 | . | TRBV3-1 | ASSLAGEQY
TRBJ2-7 | TRBD2 | TRBV3-1 | ASSQDTSGRLYEQY
TRBJ2-5 | . | TRBV5-4 | ASSGGDFQETQY
TRBJ1-2 | . | TRBV7-9 | ASSFGTGDGYT
TRBJ2-3 | TRBD2 | TRBV20-1 | SAFTSGSADTQY
TRBJ2-3 | . | TRBV11-2 | ASSSSTGRGLTDTQY
TRBJ1-2 | . | TRBV30 | AWSGDLVNYGYT
TRBJ1-1 | . | TRBV2 | ASEQGGSTEAF
TRBJ2-6 | . | TRBV28 | ASKGQGNSGANVLT
TRBJ1-1 | . | TRBV7-2 | ASSLGPRETEAF
TRBJ1-1 | TRBD1 | TRBV27 | ASSFSTGGTEAF
TRBJ2-7 | TRBD2 | TRBV20-1 | SASPSGTYEQY
TRBJ2-7 | . | TRBV12-3/TRBV12-4 | ASSLLLLSYEQY
TRBJ1-3 | TRBD1 | TRBV9 | ASSPRDRVLSSGNTIY
TRBJ2-5 | TRBD2 | TRBV7-2 | ASSPSGSQETQY
TRBJ2-1 | TRBD2 | TRBV2 | ASSARLAGVYNEQF
TRBJ2-2 | . | TRBV5-1 | ASSLTSGELF
TRBJ1-5 | . | TRBV4-1 | ASSQRPGPRQRQPQH
TRBJ1-2 | . | TRBV27 | ASSLNHRPNYGYT
TRBJ2-5 | . | TRBV6-2/TRBV6-3 | ASSYGFGTQY
TRBJ2-5 | . | TRBV7-2 | ASSLARGGETQY
TRBJ1-5 | . | TRBV4-3 | ASSQDFNQPQH
TRBJ2-1 | TRBD2 | TRBV20-1 | SARRGGGRGDEQF
TRBJ2-2 | TRBD1 | TRBV12-3/TRBV12-4 | ASSFPGGNTGELF
TRBJ1-1 | . | TRBV2 | ASTQTDEAF
TRBJ2-2 | . | TRBV5-1 | ASSFQTGNTGELF
TRBJ1-1 | . | TRBV14 | ASSHLYTEAF
TRBJ2-3 | . | TRBV13 | ASSLGPGSPTADTQY
TRBJ1-1 | TRBD1 | TRBV2 | ASRGQGEGGDTEAF